The 19 T cell receptor beta chains below all came from one sample that was sequenced in a study of blood T cell repertoires in COVID-19. The method was immunoSEQ multiplex PCR; TCRdb's version includes in-frame clones alone and lacks a portion of them. The repertoire consists of approximately 300,000 clones, with around 90% occurring once and the leading ten covering 1%. Sequenced material: peripheral blood. These receptor sequences come from a man aged 45-65 years with active or convalescent COVID-19.

The J gene is TRBJ1-5, the V gene TRBV27, with 11 bases identical to TRBD1. The CDR3 extends over 15 amino acids. V gave up 5 bases and J gave up 4 bases; unmatched junction bases: 4. The V gene's germline CDR1 is MNHEY and CDR2 SMNVEV (reference sequence). The CDR3 DNA reads TGTGCCAGCAGTCCGGACAGGGGGCGGAATCAGCCCCAGCATTTT. Translated: CASSPDRGRNQPQHF.

The rearrangement uses TRBV2 and TRBJ2-7; 9 bases align to TRBD2. The germline V gene encodes CDR1 SNHLY and CDR2 FYNNEI. The trim removed 5 bases at V and 4 bases at J, leaving 9 bases unmatched. There are 15 residues in the CDR3. CDR3 in amino acids: CASSLTSGSNYEQYF. Here the CDR3 DNA reads TGTGCCAGCAGTTTAACTAGCGGGTCTAATTACGAGCAGTACTTC.

V usage is TRBV30 and J usage is TRBJ1-3; possible D gene TRBD1, 5 bases. Germline V gene sequence: CDR1 GTSNPN, CDR2 SVGIG (reference sequence). V lost 5 bases and J 0 bases, leaving 11 bases between the germline ends. The CDR3 runs to 14 residues. DNA for the CDR3: TGTGCCTGGGGGACTGTAGTCTCTGGAAACACCATATATTTT. Residues: CAWGTVVSGNTIYF.

This clone was counted a single time. The gene calls are TRBV30 and TRBJ1-4; D possibly corresponds to TRBD1 (6 bases). This CDR3 is built from 13 residues. V lost 5 bases and J 3 bases, leaving 10 bases between the germline ends. CDR1 is GTSNPN, CDR2 SVGIG, per germline (reference sequence). The CDR3 loop reads CAWQRGSNEKLFF. CDR3 nucleotides: TGTGCCTGGCAAAGGGGGTCTAATGAAAAACTGTTTTTT.

V and J are TRBV27 and TRBJ2-3, with 8 nucleotides matching TRBD2. CDR3 length: 19 residues. Germline V gene sequence: CDR1 MNHEY, CDR2 SMNVEV (reference sequence). V was pared by 5 bases and J by 0 bases, with 16 bases of the junction left unmatched. In nucleotides, the CDR3 is TGTGCCAGCAGTCCGAATCTCTGGCGGGAGGACTCTAGCACAGATACGCAGTATTTT. It specifies CASSPNLWREDSSTDTQYF.

The DNA of the CDR3 is TGTGCCAGCAGCTCCTCCCGGACAGGCGGCTCCTACAATGAGCAGTTCTTC. This sequence encodes CASSSSRTGGSYNEQFF. The chain links TRBV7-9 to TRBJ2-1; 7 bases are a match to TRBD1. Germline V gene lookup returns CDR1 SEHNR and CDR2 FQNEAQ (reference sequence). Trimming took 4 bases from V and 0 from J; bases not matched to a gene: 9. The CDR3 extends over 17 amino acids. The full variable domain, its missing parts supplied by reference TRBV7-9 and TRBJ2-1, is DTGVSQNPRHKITKRGQNVTFRCDPISEHNRLYWYRQTLGQGPEFLTYFQNEAQLEKSRLLSDRFSAERPKGSFSTLEIQRTEQGDSAMYLCASSSSRTGGSYNEQFFGPGTRLTVL.

This rearrangement joins TRBV6-1 to TRBJ2-7; the match to TRBD1 covers 7 bases. This CDR3 comprises 15 residues. In germline, CDR1 is MNHNS, CDR2 SASEGT. With V trimmed by 2 bases and J by 0 bases, 4 bases remained unmatched. The CDR3 coding sequence is TGTGCCAGCAGTGAACATGACAGGGACTCCTACGAGCAGTACTTC. Protein product: CASSEHDRDSYEQYF.

The chain links TRBV5-4 to TRBJ2-3; D is unresolved. The CDR3 is 12 residues long. CDR1 is SGHNT, CDR2 YYREEE, per germline (reference sequence). V was shortened by 4 bases and J by 4 bases, with 7 bases between the two germline ends. CDR3 DNA: TGTGCCAGCAGCACCGCGGCAGATACGCAGTATTTT. It specifies CASSTAADTQYF. The whole variable domain, remainder taken from reference TRBV5-4 and TRBJ2-3, is ETGVTQSPTHLIKTRGQQVTLRCSSQSGHNTVSWYQQALGQGPQFIFQYYREEENGRGNFPPRFSGLQFPNYSSELNVNALELDDSALYLCASSTAADTQYFGPGTRLTVL.

The chain uses TRBV5-6 and TRBJ1-1; D call uncertain. CDR3 length: 13 amino acids. Germline V gene lookup returns CDR1 SGHDT and CDR2 YYEEEE. The V end lost 3 bases, the J end lost 4 bases, and 10 bases lay between the germline ends. The CDR3 DNA is TGTGCCAGCAGCTGGCAACCCAGCACTGAAGCTTTCTTT. Translation: CASSWQPSTEAFF.

This sequence joins TRBV28 and TRBJ1-2, with D hard to call. The V and J ends lost 4 bases and 3 bases respectively, with 12 bases between them. Looked up from germline, CDR1 is MDHEN and CDR2 is SYDVKM. CDR3 length: 14 residues. The CDR3 protein is CASSSASGDYGYTF. CDR3 in DNA: TGTGCCAGCAGTTCTGCGTCAGGTGACTATGGCTACACCTTC.

The chain links TRBV7-2 to TRBJ1-3, with 7 bases aligning to TRBD1. Germline CDR1 SGHTA, CDR2 FQGNSA. V was clipped by 4 bases and J by 0 bases; unmatched bases: 3. This CDR3 comprises 15 residues. The CDR3: CASSSRTGSGNTIYF. The DNA of the CDR3 is TGTGCCAGCAGCTCCAGGACAGGCTCTGGAAACACCATATATTTT.

A single count supports this clone. The rearrangement joins TRBV18 to TRBJ1-2, with D unresolved. In germline, CDR1 is KGHSH, CDR2 LQKENI. This CDR3 is 15 amino acids long. V was pared by 5 bases and J by 3 bases, with 16 bases between. CDR3 DNA sequence: TGTGCCAGCTCATTAAATCTAGGTGTCGACTATGGCTACACCTTC. Protein: CASSLNLGVDYGYTF.

J is TRBJ2-1 and V is TRBV4-3; 7 bases fit TRBD1. Losses at the gene ends were 3 bases for V and 2 bases for J; bases not matched to a gene: 10. The germline gives CDR1 LGHNA, CDR2 YSLEER. This CDR3 spans 17 amino acids. The CDR3 DNA is TGCGCCAGCAGCCATGATAAGGGGGCTGGGGCCTACAATGAGCAGTTCTTC. It is translated as CASSHDKGAGAYNEQFF.

The chain has TRBV27 and TRBJ1-2; perhaps TRBD1 as D (5 bases). Per germline, CDR1 MNHEY and CDR2 SMNVEV (reference sequence). There are 16 residues in the CDR3. The V end lost 3 bases, the J end lost 8 bases, and 22 bases lay between the germline ends. CDR3 region: CASSLKGPLTNSGYTF. The CDR3 DNA follows: TGTGCCAGCAGTTTGAAGGGGCCCCTGACCAACTCGGGCTACACCTTC.

To note about this clone: Germline is not matched at one junction end, which may reflect a read error. The V and J genes are TRBV28 and TRBJ1-1; D is uncertain. In germline, CDR1 is MDHEN, CDR2 SYDVKM. The CDR3 runs to 11 residues. This chain's CDR3 is CASSLARTLLF. The CDR3 DNA is TGTGCCAGCAGCCTCGCGAGGACTCTTCTCTTT.

The V gene is TRBV5-1, the J gene TRBJ1-1; TRBD1 agrees at 10 bases. J lost 6 bases, V lost 4 bases, and 6 bases had no gene match. The CDR3 has 14 residues. Looked up from germline, CDR1 is SGHRS and CDR2 is YFSETQ. The CDR3 DNA reads TGCGCCAGCAGCGTGGACAGGGGGAGCGCTGAAGCTTTCTTT. Translated, it gives CASSVDRGSAEAFF.

The sample holds one count of this clone. V and J are TRBV5-1 and TRBJ2-7, with a possible D match to TRBD1 (6 bases). Trimming removed 1 base from V and 6 bases from J, with 8 bases in between. Germline V CDR1 and CDR2: SGHRS, YFSETQ. This CDR3 has 12 residues. The CDR3 here is CASSLTGREQYF. CDR3 DNA sequence: TGCGCCAGCAGCTTGACAGGGCGCGAGCAGTACTTC.

The chain combines TRBV7-9 with TRBJ2-3, with TRBD2 identical over 10 bases. The V and J ends lost 5 bases and 2 bases, in that order; junction bases with no gene match: 7. This CDR3 spans 16 amino acids. Germline V gene sequence: CDR1 SEHNR, CDR2 FQNEAQ (reference sequence). This chain's CDR3 is CASSRTSGTITDTQYF. The CDR3 nucleotides read TGTGCCAGCAGCCGAACTAGCGGGACGATCACAGATACGCAGTATTTT.

To note about this clone: Other DNA sequences in this specimen translate into the identical CDR3. V is TRBV4-2 and J is TRBJ2-1, with a tentative D call TRBD1 (6 bases). CDR1 and CDR2 (germline): LGHNA, YNFKEQ. The CDR3 spans 15 residues. V was shortened by 1 base and J by 6 bases, with 13 bases between the two germline ends. CDR3 loop: CASSQVGSTGNEQFF. Written as DNA, the CDR3 is TGTGCCAGCAGCCAAGTCGGGTCGACAGGCAATGAGCAGTTCTTC.